The 4 T cell receptor beta chains below come from one sample, sequenced in a study of identical twins. One entry per CDR3 protein results from TCRdb running MiXCR on the 5' RACE reads. The sample lists more than 250,000 distinct CDR3 sequences, more than 6.5% seen once, with less than 2.5% in the top ten. These same records also appear under a second study, on yellow fever vaccine responses in identical twins.

Sequenced material: memory (CD45RO+) T cells sorted from blood. All receptors derive from a young woman in good health.

This rearrangement joins TRBV7-8 to TRBJ1-1; D unresolved. The CDR3 is 14 amino acids. With 1 base removed from V and 7 bases from J, the gap between germline ends came to 13 bases. CDR1 and CDR2 (germline): SGHVS, FQNEAQ. DNA for the CDR3: TGTGCCAGCAGCTTAGGGGAAGGCCTGCTTGAAGCTTTCTTT. It is translated as CASSLGEGLLEAFF.

At least ten counts were recorded for this clonotype. The rearrangement links TRBV29-1 to TRBJ2-3; no firm D call. This CDR3 is 11 amino acids long. V was shortened by 5 bases and J by 4 bases, with 7 bases between the two germline ends. From germline, CDR1 is SQVTM and CDR2 ANQGSEA. The CDR3 bases are TGCAGCGTTCAACGGCCAGATACGCAGTATTTT. Amino acids: CSVQRPDTQYF.

In this sample, this clonotype turned up a few times. This rearrangement joins TRBV4-1 to TRBJ2-1; TRBD2 matches at 10 bases. This CDR3 spans 17 amino acids. V lost 4 bases to trimming and J lost 9 bases; unmatched junction nucleotides: 15. In germline, CDR1 is MGHRA, CDR2 YSYEKL. The CDR3 DNA reads TGCGCCAGCAGCCGTCTTGGGCCTAGCGGGAGCGGGAGTGAGCAGTTCTTC. Amino acid sequence: CASSRLGPSGSGSEQFF.

This clonotype was recorded at least ten times. The J gene is TRBJ2-2, the V gene TRBV6-5, with 10 positions matching TRBD2. From germline, CDR1 is MNHEY and CDR2 SVGAGI. The CDR3 contains 15 residues. Trimming at V came to 2 bases and at J to 6 bases, leaving 3 bases not matched to a gene. The DNA of the CDR3 is TGTGCCAGCAGTTACGCTAGCGGGAGACCCGGGGAGCTGTTTTTT. Translating gives CASSYASGRPGELFF.